The source of this T cell receptor (beta chain) is a study of identical twins. Broader study findings: Alpha sequences that were out-of-frame and twin-shared showed an excess of low generation probability. Models underpredicted monozygotic twin sharing of out-of-frame TCR alpha.

To note about this clonotype: Its specificity is unknown.

The germline gives CDR1 SNHLY, CDR2 FYNNEI. The V gene end was trimmed by 8 bases and the J gene end by 7 bases; junction bases not matched to a gene: 6. This CDR3 is built from 13 residues. Healthy Caucasians, and only they, were the donors. TCRdb redid the calling of the 5' RACE reads with MiXCR, one entry per CDR3 protein. Of 300,000 to 400,000 distinct CDR3 sequences listed, approximately 10% are singletons. The chain couples TRBV2 to TRBJ2-7; TRBD1 matches 12 bases. Sequenced material: naive T cells sorted from blood. The TCR sequence derives from a woman aged 45-65 years in good health. DNA of the CDR3: TGTGCCAGCTCGGGACAGGGGGCGCGGGAGCAGTACGTC. Translated: CASSGQGAREQYV.